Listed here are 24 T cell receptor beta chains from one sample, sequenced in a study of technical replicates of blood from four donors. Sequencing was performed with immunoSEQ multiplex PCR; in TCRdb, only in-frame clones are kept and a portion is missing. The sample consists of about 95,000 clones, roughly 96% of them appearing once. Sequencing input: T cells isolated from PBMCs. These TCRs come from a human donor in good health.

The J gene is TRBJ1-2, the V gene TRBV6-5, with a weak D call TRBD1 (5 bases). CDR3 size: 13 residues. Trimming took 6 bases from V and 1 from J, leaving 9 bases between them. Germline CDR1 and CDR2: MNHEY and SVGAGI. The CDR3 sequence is CASSLTDNYGYTF. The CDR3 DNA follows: TGTGCCAGCAGCCTGACAGATAACTATGGCTACACCTTC.

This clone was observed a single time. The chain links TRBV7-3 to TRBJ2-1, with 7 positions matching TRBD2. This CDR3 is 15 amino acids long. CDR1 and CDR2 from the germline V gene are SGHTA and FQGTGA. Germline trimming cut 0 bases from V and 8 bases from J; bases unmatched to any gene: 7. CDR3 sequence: CASSLTLAVGDEQFF. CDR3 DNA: TGTGCCAGCAGCTTAACTCTAGCGGTTGGGGATGAGCAGTTCTTC.

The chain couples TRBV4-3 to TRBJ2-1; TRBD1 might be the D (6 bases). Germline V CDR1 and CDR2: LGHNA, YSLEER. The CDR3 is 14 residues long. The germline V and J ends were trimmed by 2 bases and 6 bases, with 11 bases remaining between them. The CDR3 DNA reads TGCGCCAGCAGCCAACAGGGGAAGGGCAATGAGCAGTTCTTC. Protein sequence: CASSQQGKGNEQFF.

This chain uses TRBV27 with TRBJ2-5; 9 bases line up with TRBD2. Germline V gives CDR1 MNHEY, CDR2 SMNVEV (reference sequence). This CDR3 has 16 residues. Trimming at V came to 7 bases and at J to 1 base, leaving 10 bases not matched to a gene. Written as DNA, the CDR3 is TGTGCCAGCAAGGAAAAGGCTAGCGGGATCCAAGAGACCCAGTACTTC. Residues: CASKEKASGIQETQYF.

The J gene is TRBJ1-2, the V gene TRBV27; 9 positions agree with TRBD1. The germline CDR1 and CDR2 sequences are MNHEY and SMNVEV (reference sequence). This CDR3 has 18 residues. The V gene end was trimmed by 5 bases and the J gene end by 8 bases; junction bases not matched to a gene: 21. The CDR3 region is CASSPHPSTGGTTRGYTF. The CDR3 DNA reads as TGTGCCAGCAGTCCGCACCCTTCGACAGGGGGTACCACCAGGGGCTACACCTTC.

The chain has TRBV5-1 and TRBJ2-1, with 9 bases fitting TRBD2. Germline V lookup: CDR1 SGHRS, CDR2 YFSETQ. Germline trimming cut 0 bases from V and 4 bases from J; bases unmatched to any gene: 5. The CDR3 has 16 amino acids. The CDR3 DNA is TGCGCCAGCAGCTTGGGCCTAGCGGGGATATACAATGAGCAGTTCTTC. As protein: CASSLGLAGIYNEQFF.

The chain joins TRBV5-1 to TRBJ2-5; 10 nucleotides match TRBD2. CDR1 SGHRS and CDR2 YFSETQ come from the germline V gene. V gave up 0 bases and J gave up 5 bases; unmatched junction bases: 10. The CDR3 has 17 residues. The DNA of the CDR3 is TGCGCCAGCAGCTTGGTTGAGCTAGCGGGAGCGGGGGAGACCCAGTACTTC. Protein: CASSLVELAGAGETQYF.

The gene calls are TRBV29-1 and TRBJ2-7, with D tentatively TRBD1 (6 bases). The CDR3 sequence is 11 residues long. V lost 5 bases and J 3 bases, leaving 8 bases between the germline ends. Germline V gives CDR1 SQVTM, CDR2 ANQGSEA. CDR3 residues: CSVQGSYEQYF. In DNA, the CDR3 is TGCAGCGTTCAGGGGAGCTACGAGCAGTACTTC.

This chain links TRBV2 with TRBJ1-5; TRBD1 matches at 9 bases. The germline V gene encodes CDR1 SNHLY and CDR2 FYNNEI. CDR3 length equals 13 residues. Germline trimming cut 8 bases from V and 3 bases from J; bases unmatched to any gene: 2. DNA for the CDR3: TGTGCCAGCCGGGACAGGGACAATCAGCCCCAGCATTTT. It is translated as CASRDRDNQPQHF. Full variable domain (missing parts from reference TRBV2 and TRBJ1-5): EPEVTQTPSHQVTQMGQEVILRCVPISNHLYFYWYRQILGQKVEFLVSFYNNEISEKSEIFDDQFSVERPDGSNFTLKIRSTKLEDSAMYFCASRDRDNQPQHFGDGTRLSIL.

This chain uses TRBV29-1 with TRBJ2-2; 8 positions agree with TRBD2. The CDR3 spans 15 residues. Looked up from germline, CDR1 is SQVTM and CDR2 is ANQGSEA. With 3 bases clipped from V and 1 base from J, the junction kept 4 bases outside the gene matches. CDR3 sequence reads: CSVDIRGGNTGELFF. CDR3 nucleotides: TGCAGCGTTGATATCCGGGGGGGGAACACCGGGGAGCTGTTTTTT.

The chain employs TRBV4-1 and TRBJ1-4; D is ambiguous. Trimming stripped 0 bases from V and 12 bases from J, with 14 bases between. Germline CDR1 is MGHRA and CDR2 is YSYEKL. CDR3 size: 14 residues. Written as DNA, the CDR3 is TGCGCCAGCAGCCAAGATATGCAGGTACGAGAACTGTTTTTT. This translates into CASSQDMQVRELFF.

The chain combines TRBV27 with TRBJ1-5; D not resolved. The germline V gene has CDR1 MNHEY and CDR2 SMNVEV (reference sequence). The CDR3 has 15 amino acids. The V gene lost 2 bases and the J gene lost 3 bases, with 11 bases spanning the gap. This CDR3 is CASSLTGVINQPQHF. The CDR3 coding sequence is TGTGCCAGCAGTTTAACCGGGGTGATCAATCAGCCCCAGCATTTT.

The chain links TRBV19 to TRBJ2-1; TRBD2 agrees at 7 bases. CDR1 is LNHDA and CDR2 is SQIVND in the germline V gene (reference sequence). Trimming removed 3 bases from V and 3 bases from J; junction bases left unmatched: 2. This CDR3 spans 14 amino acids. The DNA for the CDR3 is TGTGCCAGTAGTATGCGGGACTACTACAATGAGCAGTTCTTC. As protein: CASSMRDYYNEQFF.

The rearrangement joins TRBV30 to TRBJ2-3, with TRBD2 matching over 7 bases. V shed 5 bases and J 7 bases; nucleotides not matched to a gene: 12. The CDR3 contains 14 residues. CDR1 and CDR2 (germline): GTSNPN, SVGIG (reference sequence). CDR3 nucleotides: TGTGCCTGGGTCGTGGGGGGAGGGCCAAATACGCAGTATTTT. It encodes CAWVVGGGPNTQYF.

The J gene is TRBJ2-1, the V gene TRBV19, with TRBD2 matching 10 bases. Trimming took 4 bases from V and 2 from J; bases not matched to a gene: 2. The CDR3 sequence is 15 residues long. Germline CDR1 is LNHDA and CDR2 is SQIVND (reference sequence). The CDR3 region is CASSKLAGTYNEQFF. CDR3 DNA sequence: TGTGCCAGTAGTAAACTAGCGGGAACCTACAATGAGCAGTTCTTC.

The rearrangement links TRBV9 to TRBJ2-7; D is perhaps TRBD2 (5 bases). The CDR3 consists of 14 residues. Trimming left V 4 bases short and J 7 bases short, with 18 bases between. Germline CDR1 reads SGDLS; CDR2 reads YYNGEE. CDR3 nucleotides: TGTGCCAGCAGCCCGACTACCACGAGTGCGGAGCAGTACTTC. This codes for CASSPTTTSAEQYF. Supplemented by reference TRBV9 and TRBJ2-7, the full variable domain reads DSGVTQTPKHLITATGQRVTLRCSPRSGDLSVYWYQQSLDQGLQFLIQYYNGEERAKGNILERFSAQQFPDLHSELNLSSLELGDSALYFCASSPTTTSAEQYFGPGTRLTVT.

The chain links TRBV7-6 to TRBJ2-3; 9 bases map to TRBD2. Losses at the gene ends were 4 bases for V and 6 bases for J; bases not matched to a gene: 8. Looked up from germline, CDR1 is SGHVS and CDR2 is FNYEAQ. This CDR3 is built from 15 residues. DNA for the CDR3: TGTGCCAGCAGCTCCGGGACTAGCTGGGGGGATACGCAGTATTTT. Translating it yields CASSSGTSWGDTQYF.

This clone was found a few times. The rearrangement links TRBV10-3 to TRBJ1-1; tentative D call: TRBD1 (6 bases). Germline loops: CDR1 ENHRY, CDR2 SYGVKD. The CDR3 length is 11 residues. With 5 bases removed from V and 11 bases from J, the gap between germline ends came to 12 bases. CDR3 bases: TGTGCCATCAGTCCAGGGGAGCTTGCTTTCTTT. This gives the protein CAISPGELAFF.

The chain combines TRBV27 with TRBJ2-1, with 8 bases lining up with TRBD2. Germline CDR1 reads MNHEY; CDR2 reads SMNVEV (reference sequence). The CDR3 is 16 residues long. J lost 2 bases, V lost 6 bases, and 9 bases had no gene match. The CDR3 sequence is CASRPAPGGTYNEQFF. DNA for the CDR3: TGTGCCAGCAGGCCCGCGCCGGGAGGGACCTACAATGAGCAGTTCTTC.

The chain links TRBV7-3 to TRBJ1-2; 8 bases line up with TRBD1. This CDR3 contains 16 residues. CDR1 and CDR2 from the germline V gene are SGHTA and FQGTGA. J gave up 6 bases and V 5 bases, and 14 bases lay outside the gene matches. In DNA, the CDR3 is TGTGCCAGCAGCCCAGACGCGAGGACAGGGCAGGATGGCTACACCTTC. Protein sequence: CASSPDARTGQDGYTF.

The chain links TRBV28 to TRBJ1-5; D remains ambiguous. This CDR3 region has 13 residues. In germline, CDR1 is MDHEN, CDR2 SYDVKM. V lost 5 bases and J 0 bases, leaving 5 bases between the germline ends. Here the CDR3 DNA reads TGTGCCAGCAGTCCCCTTAGCAATCAGCCCCAGCATTTT. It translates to CASSPLSNQPQHF.

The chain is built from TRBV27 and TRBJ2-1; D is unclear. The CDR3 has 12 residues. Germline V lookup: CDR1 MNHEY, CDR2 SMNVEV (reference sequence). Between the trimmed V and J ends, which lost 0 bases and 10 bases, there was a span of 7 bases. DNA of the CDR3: TGTGCCAGCAGTTTATCTTCCCGGGAGCAGTTCTTC. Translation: CASSLSSREQFF.

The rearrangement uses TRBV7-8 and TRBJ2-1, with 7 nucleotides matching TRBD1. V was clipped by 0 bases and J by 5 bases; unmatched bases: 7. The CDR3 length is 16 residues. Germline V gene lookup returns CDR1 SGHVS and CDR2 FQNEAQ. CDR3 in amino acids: CASSLAYRGSNNEQFF. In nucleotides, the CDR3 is TGTGCCAGCAGCTTAGCCTACAGGGGTTCAAACAATGAGCAGTTCTTC.

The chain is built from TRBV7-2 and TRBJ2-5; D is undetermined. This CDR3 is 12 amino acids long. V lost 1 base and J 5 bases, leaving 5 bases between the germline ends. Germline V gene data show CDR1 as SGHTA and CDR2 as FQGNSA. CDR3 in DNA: TGTGCCAGCAGCTTAGTGTCGGAGACCCAGTACTTC. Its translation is CASSLVSETQYF.